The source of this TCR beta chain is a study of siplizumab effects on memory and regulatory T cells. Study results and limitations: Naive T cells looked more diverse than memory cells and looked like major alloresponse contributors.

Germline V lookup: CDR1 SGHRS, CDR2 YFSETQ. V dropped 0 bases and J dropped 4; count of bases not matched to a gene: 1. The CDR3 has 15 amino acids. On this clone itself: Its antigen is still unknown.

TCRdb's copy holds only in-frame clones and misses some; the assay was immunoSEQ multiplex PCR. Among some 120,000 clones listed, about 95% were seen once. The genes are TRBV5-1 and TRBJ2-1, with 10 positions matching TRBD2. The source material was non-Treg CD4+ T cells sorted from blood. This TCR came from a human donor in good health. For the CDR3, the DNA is TGCGCCAGCAGCTTGGATAGCGGGAGGTACAATGAGCAGTTCTTC. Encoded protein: CASSLDSGRYNEQFF.